The 3 T cell receptor beta chains below all came from one sample that was sequenced in a study of T cell responses to AZD1222 COVID-19 vaccine. TCRdb keeps only in-frame clones here, not all; method: immunoSEQ multiplex PCR. In the table there are about 100,000 clones, around 87% of which are singletons. Sequencing was performed on peripheral blood, taken on day 0 of AZD1222 vaccination. The receptors here all came from an adult in good health.

This clone appeared a single time. This rearrangement joins TRBV27 to TRBJ2-3; 12 nucleotides line up with TRBD2. Germline V CDR1 and CDR2: MNHEY, SMNVEV (reference sequence). The CDR3 runs to 17 residues. The trim removed 6 bases at V and 4 bases at J, leaving 11 bases unmatched. The CDR3 bases are TGTGCCAGCAGCCCCCACCGACTAGCGGGAGCCCCAGATACGCAGTATTTT. Encoded protein: CASSPHRLAGAPDTQYF.

CDR3 region: CASSSGTYGYTF. DNA of the CDR3: TGTGCCAGCAGCTCGGGGACCTATGGCTACACCTTC. The rearrangement links TRBV7-2 to TRBJ1-2; possible D gene TRBD1, 5 bases. This CDR3 has 12 amino acids. The V and J ends lost 4 bases and 4 bases respectively, with 7 bases between them. Germline CDR1 reads SGHTA; CDR2 reads FQGNSA.

The DNA for the CDR3 is TGTGCCAGCAGCTTTGGAGTCTCTGGAAACACCATATATTTT. It translates to CASSFGVSGNTIYF. V is TRBV11-2 and J is TRBJ1-3, with D unclear. With 3 bases removed from V and 0 bases from J, the gap between germline ends came to 6 bases. Germline CDR1 SGHAT, CDR2 FQNNGV. This CDR3 is 14 amino acids long.